Reported below is one T cell receptor (beta chain). The antigen remains unidentified. The data originate from a study of cytomegalovirus exposure and HLA in healthy donors. With 60 Vbeta and 13 Jbeta primers, the PCR was carried out. Here immunoSEQ multiplex PCR was the method, and the copy in TCRdb shows in-frame clones only, minus some. The profile shows tens of thousands of clones, around 78% of them singletons. This CDR3 contains 15 residues. In germline, CDR1 is SGHNT, CDR2 YYREEE (reference sequence). V lost 1 base to trimming and J lost 6 bases, with 15 bases between them. General observations from the study: Among donors in an Asian-associated ancestry cluster, a later analysis reportedly found fewer N-insertions than the roughly 650-donor mean.

This TCR came from a man aged 45-65 years in good health and CMV-seronegative. The J gene is TRBJ2-3, the V gene TRBV5-4, with a tentative D call TRBD2 (6 bases). Sequenced: PBMCs. CDR3 coding DNA: TGTGCCAGCAGCTTGTGGCGGGGCCAAATGGATACGCAGTATTTT. Its translation is CASSLWRGQMDTQYF. Combining the CDR3 with reference TRBV5-4 and TRBJ2-3 gives the whole variable domain ETGVTQSPTHLIKTRGQQVTLRCSSQSGHNTVSWYQQALGQGPQFIFQYYREEENGRGNFPPRFSGLQFPNYSSELNVNALELDDSALYLCASSLWRGQMDTQYFGPGTRLTVL.